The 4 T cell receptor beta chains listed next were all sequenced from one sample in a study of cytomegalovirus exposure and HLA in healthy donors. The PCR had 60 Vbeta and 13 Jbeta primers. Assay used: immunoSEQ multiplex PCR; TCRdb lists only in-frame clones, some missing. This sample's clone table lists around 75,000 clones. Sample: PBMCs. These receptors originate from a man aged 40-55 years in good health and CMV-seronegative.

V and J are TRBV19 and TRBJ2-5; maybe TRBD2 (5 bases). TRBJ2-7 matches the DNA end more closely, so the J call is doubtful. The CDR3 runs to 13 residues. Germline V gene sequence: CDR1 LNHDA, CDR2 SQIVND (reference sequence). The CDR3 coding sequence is TGTGCCAGTAGTTTTCGGGGAACCTACGAGCAGTACTTC. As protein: CASSFRGTYEQYF.

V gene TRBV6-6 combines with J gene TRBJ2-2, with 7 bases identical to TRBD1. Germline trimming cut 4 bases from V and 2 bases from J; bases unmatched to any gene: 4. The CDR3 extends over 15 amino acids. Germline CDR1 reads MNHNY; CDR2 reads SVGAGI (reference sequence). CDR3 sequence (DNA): TGTGCCAGCAGTTTGAGGACAGGAAACACCGGGGAGCTGTTTTTT. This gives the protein CASSLRTGNTGELFF.

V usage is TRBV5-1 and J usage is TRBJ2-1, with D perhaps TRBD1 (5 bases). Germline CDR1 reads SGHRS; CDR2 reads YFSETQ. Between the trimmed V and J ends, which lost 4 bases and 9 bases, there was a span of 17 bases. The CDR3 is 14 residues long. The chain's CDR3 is CASSQGRGFGEQFF. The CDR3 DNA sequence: TGCGCCAGCAGCCAGGGTAGGGGTTTCGGTGAGCAGTTCTTC.

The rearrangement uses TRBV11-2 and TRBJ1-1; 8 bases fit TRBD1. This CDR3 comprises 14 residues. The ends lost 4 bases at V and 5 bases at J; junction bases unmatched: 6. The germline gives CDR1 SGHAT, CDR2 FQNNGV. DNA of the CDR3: TGTGCCAGCAGCTCCCGGACAGGGAGGACTGAAGCTTTCTTT. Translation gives CASSSRTGRTEAFF.